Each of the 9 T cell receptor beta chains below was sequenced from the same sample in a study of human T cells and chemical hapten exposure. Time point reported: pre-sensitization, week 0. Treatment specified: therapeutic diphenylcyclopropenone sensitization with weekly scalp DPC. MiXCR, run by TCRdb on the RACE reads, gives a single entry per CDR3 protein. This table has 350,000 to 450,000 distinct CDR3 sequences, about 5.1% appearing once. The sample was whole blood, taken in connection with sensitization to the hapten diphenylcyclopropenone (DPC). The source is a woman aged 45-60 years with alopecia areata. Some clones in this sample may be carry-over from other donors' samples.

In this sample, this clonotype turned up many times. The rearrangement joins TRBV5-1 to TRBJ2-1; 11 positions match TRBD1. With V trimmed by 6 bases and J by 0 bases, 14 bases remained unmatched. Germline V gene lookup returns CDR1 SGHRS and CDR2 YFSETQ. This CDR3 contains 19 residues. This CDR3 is CASNVGTGGSMSSYNEQFF. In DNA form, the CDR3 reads TGCGCCAGCAACGTTGGGACAGGGGGTTCCATGAGCTCCTACAATGAGCAGTTCTTC.

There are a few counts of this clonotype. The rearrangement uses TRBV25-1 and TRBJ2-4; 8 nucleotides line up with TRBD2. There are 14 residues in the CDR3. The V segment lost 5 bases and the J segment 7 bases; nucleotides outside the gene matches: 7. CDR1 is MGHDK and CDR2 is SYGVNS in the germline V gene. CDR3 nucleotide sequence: TGTGCCAGCAGTTCGGCGGGAGGCACGAACATTCAGTACTTC. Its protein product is CASSSAGGTNIQYF. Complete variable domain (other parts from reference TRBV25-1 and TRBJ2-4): EADIYQTPRYLVIGTGKKITLECSQTMGHDKMYWYQQDPGMELHLIHYSYGVNSTEKGDLSSESTVSRIRTEHFPLTLESARPSHTSQYLCASSSAGGTNIQYFGAGTRLSVL.

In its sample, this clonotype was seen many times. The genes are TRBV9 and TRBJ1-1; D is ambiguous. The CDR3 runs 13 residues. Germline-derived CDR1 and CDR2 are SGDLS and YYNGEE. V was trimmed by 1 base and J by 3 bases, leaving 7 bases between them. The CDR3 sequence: CASSVSPHTEAFF. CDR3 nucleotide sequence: TGTGCCAGCAGCGTATCCCCCCACACTGAAGCTTTCTTT.

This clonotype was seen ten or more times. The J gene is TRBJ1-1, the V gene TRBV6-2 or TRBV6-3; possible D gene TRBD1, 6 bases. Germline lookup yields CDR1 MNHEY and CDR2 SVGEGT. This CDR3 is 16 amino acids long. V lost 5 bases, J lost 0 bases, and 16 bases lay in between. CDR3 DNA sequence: TGTGCCAGCAGTCCCGTACGGGGGCGGATGAACACTGAAGCTTTCTTT. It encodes CASSPVRGRMNTEAFF.

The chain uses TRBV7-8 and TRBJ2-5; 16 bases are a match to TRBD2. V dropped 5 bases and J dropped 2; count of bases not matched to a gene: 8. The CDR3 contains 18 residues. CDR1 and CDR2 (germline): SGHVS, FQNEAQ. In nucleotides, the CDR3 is TGTGCCAGCAGCCCGGGACTAGCGGGAGGGGCCCAACAAGAGACCCAGTACTTC. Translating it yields CASSPGLAGGAQQETQYF.

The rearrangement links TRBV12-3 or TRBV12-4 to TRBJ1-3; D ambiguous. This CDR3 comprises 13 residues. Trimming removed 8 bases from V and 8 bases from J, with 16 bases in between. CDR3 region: CASRPAGSDTIYF. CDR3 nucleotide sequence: TGTGCCAGCCGCCCAGCTGGGTCGGACACCATATATTTT.

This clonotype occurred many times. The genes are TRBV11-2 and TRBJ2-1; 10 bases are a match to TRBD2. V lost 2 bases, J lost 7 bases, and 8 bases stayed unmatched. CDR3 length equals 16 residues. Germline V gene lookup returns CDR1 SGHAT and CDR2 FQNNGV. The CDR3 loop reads CASSLSPAGGQNEQFF. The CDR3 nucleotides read TGTGCCAGCAGCTTAAGTCCAGCGGGGGGGCAAAATGAGCAGTTCTTC.

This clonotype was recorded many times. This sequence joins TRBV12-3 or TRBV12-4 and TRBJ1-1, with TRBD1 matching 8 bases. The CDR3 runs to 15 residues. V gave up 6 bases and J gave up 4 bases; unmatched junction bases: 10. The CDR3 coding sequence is TGTGCCAGCAGCCTCCAGGGGGCAGGTAGCACTGAAGCTTTCTTT. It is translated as CASSLQGAGSTEAFF.

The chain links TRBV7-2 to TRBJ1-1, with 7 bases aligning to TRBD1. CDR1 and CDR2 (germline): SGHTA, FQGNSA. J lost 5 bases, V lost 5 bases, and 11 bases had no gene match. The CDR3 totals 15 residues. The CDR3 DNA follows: TGTGCCAGCAGCCCATTCAGCAGGGGGAGGACTGAAGCTTTCTTT. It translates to CASSPFSRGRTEAFF. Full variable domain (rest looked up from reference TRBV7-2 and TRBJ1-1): GAGVSQSPSNKVTEKGKDVELRCDPISGHTALYWYRQSLGQGLEFLIYFQGNSAPDKSGLPSDRFSAERTGGSVSTLTIQRTQQEDSAVYLCASSPFSRGRTEAFFGQGTRLTVV.